The entry below describes one TCR beta chain. The antigen is unknown. V was cut by 5 bases and J by 3 bases, with 2 bases left in between. The CDR3 is 10 residues long. Germline-derived CDR1 and CDR2 are MNHNS and SASEGT. Only in-frame clones appear in the TCRdb table, and some are missing; sequencing was by immunoSEQ multiplex PCR. The sample contains about 15,000 clones, over 80% of which appear only once. Patients with a history of autoimmune disease or on systemic immunosuppression were excluded. This sample stems from a study of OX40 agonist ivuxolimab in advanced cancers. Findings and limits, study-wide: More expanded clones were found, on average, in CD8+ than in CD4+ T cells. Partial responders at 0.1-3.0 mg/kg showed near-lowest clonal expansion.

The sequencing used CD4+ or CD8+ T cells sorted from blood, collected in a trial of the OX40 agonist ivuxolimab. V usage is TRBV6-1 and J usage is TRBJ2-7, with D unresolved. The receptor comes from an adult with an advanced solid tumor such as melanoma, head and neck, liver or kidney cancer. CDR3 in amino acids: CASSYYEQYF. CDR3 DNA sequence: TGTGCCAGCAGTTACTACGAGCAGTACTTC.